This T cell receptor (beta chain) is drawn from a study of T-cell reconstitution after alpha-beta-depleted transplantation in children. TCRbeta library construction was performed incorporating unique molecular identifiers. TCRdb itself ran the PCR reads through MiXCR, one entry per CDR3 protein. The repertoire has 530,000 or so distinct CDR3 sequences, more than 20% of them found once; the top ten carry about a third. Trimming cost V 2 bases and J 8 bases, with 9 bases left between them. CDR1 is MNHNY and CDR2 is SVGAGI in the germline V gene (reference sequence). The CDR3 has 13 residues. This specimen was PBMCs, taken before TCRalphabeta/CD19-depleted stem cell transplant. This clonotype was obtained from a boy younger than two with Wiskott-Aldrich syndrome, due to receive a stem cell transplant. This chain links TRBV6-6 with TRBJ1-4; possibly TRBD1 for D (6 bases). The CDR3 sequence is CASSYTGREKLFF. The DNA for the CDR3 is TGTGCCAGCAGTTACACAGGGCGAGAAAAACTGTTTTTT.